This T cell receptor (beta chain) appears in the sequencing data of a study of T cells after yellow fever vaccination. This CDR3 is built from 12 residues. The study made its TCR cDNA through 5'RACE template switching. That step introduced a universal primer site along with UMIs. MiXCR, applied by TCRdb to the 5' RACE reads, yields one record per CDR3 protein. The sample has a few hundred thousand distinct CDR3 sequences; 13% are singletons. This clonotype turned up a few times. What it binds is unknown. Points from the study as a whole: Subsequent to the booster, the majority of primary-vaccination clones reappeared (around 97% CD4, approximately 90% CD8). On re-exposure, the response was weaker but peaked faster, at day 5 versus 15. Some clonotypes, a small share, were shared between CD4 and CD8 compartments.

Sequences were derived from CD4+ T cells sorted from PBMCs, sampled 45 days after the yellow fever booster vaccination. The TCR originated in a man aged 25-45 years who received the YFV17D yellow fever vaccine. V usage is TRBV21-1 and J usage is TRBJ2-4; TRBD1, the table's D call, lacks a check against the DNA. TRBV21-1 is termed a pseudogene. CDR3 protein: CASKGIGNIQYF. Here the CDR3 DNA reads TGTGCCAGCAAGGGGATTGGAAACATTCAGTACTTC.